These T cell receptor beta chains were read from a single sample in a study of T cell responses to AZD1222 COVID-19 vaccine. Clones were read by immunoSEQ multiplex PCR, and TCRdb kept only the in-frame ones, dropping some. The sample lists around 130,000 clones, 88% occurring once. Sequences were derived from peripheral blood, sampled on day 0 of AZD1222 vaccination. The receptors shown here come from an adult in good health. The CDR3 runs from the conserved cysteine through the conserved F or W. D genes are given only for firm matches. Not all rows give a size; the values are once, few, many and, for expanded clones, a class.

d_gene	abundance	v_gene	j_gene	CDR3nt	CDR3aa
.	.	TRBV7-3	TRBJ2-2	TGTGCCAGCAGCAGGGGGACCAACACCGGGGAGCTGTTTTTT	CASSRGTNTGELFF
.	.	TRBV7-9	TRBJ2-5	TGTGCCAGCAGTTCCCGGGACAAACAAGAGACCCAGTACTTC	CASSSRDKQETQYF
TRBD1	few	TRBV5-8	TRBJ1-1	TGTGCCAGCAGCTTGGAAATTTGGGCAGGGGGGAACACTGAAGCTTTCTTT	CASSLEIWAGGNTEAFF
.	.	TRBV19	TRBJ1-5	TGTGCCAGTAGTATAGATCCGAGGAGCAATCAGCCCCAGCATTTT	CASSIDPRSNQPQHF
.	.	TRBV7-2	TRBJ2-7	TGTGCCAGCAGCTTAATGGGCAGCTCCTACGAGCAGTACTTC	CASSLMGSSYEQYF
.	.	TRBV19	TRBJ1-5	TGTGCCAGCAAACCGGGGGGTTTGGAGCCCCAGCATTTT	CASKPGGLEPQHF
.	.	TRBV12-3/TRBV12-4	TRBJ2-7	TGTGCCAGCAGTTTGGGCAGGGCATACGAGCAGTACTTC	CASSLGRAYEQYF
.	.	TRBV28	TRBJ1-6	TGTGCCAGCAGTCCCTGGGGGGAAGGTGAGAATTCACCCCTCCACTTT	CASSPWGEGENSPLHF
TRBD1	.	TRBV29-1	TRBJ1-2	TGCAGCGTTGAACCGGGACAGGCGATCTATGGCTACACCTTC	CSVEPGQAIYGYTF
.	few	TRBV27	TRBJ2-7	TGTGCCAGCTCAGACAGTCCCTACGAGCAGTACTTC	CASSDSPYEQYF
.	.	TRBV6-5	TRBJ1-3	TGTGCCAGCAGTTACGGGGGGGCCCTCTCTGGAAACACCATATATTTT	CASSYGGALSGNTIYF
.	.	TRBV29-1	TRBJ2-5	TGCAGCGTTGACTCTGTCTCACAAGAGACCCAGTACTTC	CSVDSVSQETQYF
TRBD1	once	TRBV19	TRBJ1-1	TGTGCCACTGGACAGGGGAACACTGAAGCTTTCTTT	CATGQGNTEAFF
TRBD1	.	TRBV18	TRBJ1-5	TGTGCCAGCTCACGGGCGGGACAGGGCGATCAGCCCCAGCATTTT	CASSRAGQGDQPQHF
.	.	TRBV18	TRBJ1-1	TGTGCCAGCTCACCGTTTGCAGGGTTATCGAACACTGAAGCTTTCTTT	CASSPFAGLSNTEAFF
TRBD1	.	TRBV5-1	TRBJ1-3	TGCGCCAGCAGCTTGGCAGGGGGAGCCAACACCATATATTTT	CASSLAGGANTIYF
.	.	TRBV4-2	TRBJ1-6	TGTGCCAGCAGCCCAGGGCTTTCTCCCCTCCACTTT	CASSPGLSPLHF
.	.	TRBV19	TRBJ1-5	TGTGCCAGCCGAGCGAAGGGTCAGCCCCAGCATTTT	CASRAKGQPQHF
.	few	TRBV6-5	TRBJ1-1	TGTGCCAGCAGGGGGGACACGAACACTGAAGCTTTCTTT	CASRGDTNTEAFF
TRBD2	few	TRBV6-5	TRBJ2-7	TGTGCCAGCAAAAGGACTAGCGGGAATTCCTACGAGCAGTACTTC	CASKRTSGNSYEQYF
TRBD2	.	TRBV9	TRBJ2-7	TGTGCCAGCAGCGTAGGGCCGGGAGGGATCCACGAGCAGTACTTC	CASSVGPGGIHEQYF
.	.	TRBV7-9	TRBJ1-5	TGTGCCAGCAGCTTAGGGTTGGCGGGCAATCAGCCCCAGCATTTT	CASSLGLAGNQPQHF
TRBD1	once	TRBV30	TRBJ2-5	TGTGCCTGGAGTCCACAGGGGGAGACCCAGTACTTC	CAWSPQGETQYF
.	.	TRBV28	TRBJ1-4	TGTGCCAGCAGTTCGGTTATAACGGGAGCAACTAATGAAAAACTGTTTTTT	CASSSVITGATNEKLFF
.	.	TRBV27	TRBJ2-4	TGTGCCAGCAGCGCCTTTGACAAAAACATTCAGTACTTC	CASSAFDKNIQYF
TRBD2	.	TRBV15	TRBJ2-7	TGTGCCACCAGCAGTCTAGCGGGAGTTGGGTCCTACGAGCAGTACTTC	CATSSLAGVGSYEQYF
TRBD1	.	TRBV29-1	TRBJ2-3	TGCAGCGTTAGACAGGGTCGATCAGATACGCAGTATTTT	CSVRQGRSDTQYF
.	.	TRBV3-1/TRBV3-2	TRBJ2-2	TGTGCCAGCAGCCAAGACGCCAACACCGGGGAGCTGTTTTTT	CASSQDANTGELFF
.	once	TRBV7-2	TRBJ1-5	TGTGCCAGCAGCTTAGATGCGGCCCAGCATTTT	CASSLDAAQHF
TRBD1	.	TRBV30	TRBJ2-7	TGTGCCTGGAGTCGGGACAGTTCTTACGAGCAGTACTTC	CAWSRDSSYEQYF
.	.	TRBV18	TRBJ2-3	TGTGCCAGCTCACCAAAGAGGGGTTCCACAGATACGCAGTATTTT	CASSPKRGSTDTQYF
.	.	TRBV27	TRBJ1-1	TGTGCCAGCAGTTCCTTTGCTGGGTCAGTGAACACTGAAGCTTTCTTT	CASSSFAGSVNTEAFF
.	.	TRBV7-9	TRBJ2-1	TGTGCCAGCATGCCGTCCCCGAGGTACAATGAGCAGTTCTTC	CASMPSPRYNEQFF
.	.	TRBV6-5	TRBJ2-5	TGTGCCAGCACCCCAGTTCAAGAGACCCAGTACTTC	CASTPVQETQYF
TRBD2	.	TRBV5-4	TRBJ2-7	TGTGCCAGCAGCGCTTCTAGCGGGAGCGCGCAAACCCCCTCCTACGAGCAGTACTTC	CASSASSGSAQTPSYEQYF
.	.	TRBV24-1	TRBJ2-7	TGTGCCACCAGTGTAGGCGGCCGCTCCTACGAGCAGTACTTC	CATSVGGRSYEQYF
.	few	TRBV9	TRBJ2-7	TGTGCCAGCAGCGTAGGAGTTGGGTACTCGACCTACGAGCAGTACTTC	CASSVGVGYSTYEQYF
TRBD1	.	TRBV28	TRBJ1-2	TGTGCCAGCAGTTCAGGGGGCTATGGCTACACCTTC	CASSSGGYGYTF
.	.	TRBV6-1	TRBJ1-3	TGTGCCAGCAGTGAACCCTCGGGCTCTGGAAACACCATATATTTT	CASSEPSGSGNTIYF
.	.	TRBV30	TRBJ2-3	TGTGCCTGGAGCGGGGAAGGAGTAGACTCAGATACGCAGTATTTT	CAWSGEGVDSDTQYF
TRBD1	once	TRBV6-5	TRBJ1-2	TGTGCCAGCAAATTTACAGGGGTTCGTGGCTACACCTTC	CASKFTGVRGYTF
.	.	TRBV19	TRBJ2-7	TGTGCCAGTAGTATAGAGCAAGGACCCTACGAGCAGTACTTC	CASSIEQGPYEQYF
.	.	TRBV30	TRBJ2-5	TGTGCGGCGGGCGAAGAGACCCAGTACTTC	CAAGEETQYF
.	.	TRBV29-1	TRBJ2-2	TGCAGCGTTGCCAATCAAGGGTGGGACACCGGGGAGCTGTTTTTT	CSVANQGWDTGELFF
.	once	TRBV19	TRBJ2-5	TGTGCCAGTAGAACAACCGGAGGGACCCAGTACTTC	CASRTTGGTQYF
TRBD1	.	TRBV7-2	TRBJ1-2	TGTGCCAGCAGCCGACAGGGGGCCGGAGGCTACACCTTC	CASSRQGAGGYTF
.	.	TRBV11-2	TRBJ2-7	TGTGCCAGCAGCTCAATTCGGGGTGGACGCTACGAGCAGTACTTC	CASSSIRGGRYEQYF
.	.	TRBV7-9	TRBJ2-3	TGTGCCAGCAGCCCCGTCTCGCAACTTCCAGGAGATACGCAGTATTTT	CASSPVSQLPGDTQYF
.	.	TRBV9	TRBJ2-7	TGTGCCAGCAGCTTCTCAGGGACGGACTACGAGCAGTACTTC	CASSFSGTDYEQYF
.	.	TRBV30	TRBJ1-2	TGTGCCTGGAGTGCACCAGGGTACGGCTACACCTTC	CAWSAPGYGYTF
TRBD1	.	TRBV5-1	TRBJ2-7	TGCGCCAGCACCACAGGGGATTCCTACGAGCAGTACTTC	CASTTGDSYEQYF